This T cell receptor (beta chain) emerged from a study of response to subunit inactivated influenza vaccine. Whole-study results and caveats: After each seasonal influenza vaccination, few new T cells are recruited, the authors suggested.

On this clonotype: Its cognate antigen is unknown.

This CDR3 has 14 amino acids. Germline CDR1 and CDR2: LGHDT and YNNKEL (reference sequence). V lost 1 base to trimming and J lost 6 bases, with 7 bases between them. MiXCR was run by TCRdb on the RT-PCR reads, yielding one entry per CDR3 protein. The table lists 650,000 or so distinct CDR3 sequences, 14% of them singletons, with roughly 7.6% in the top ten. Specimen: PBMCs from blood, collected around 15 days before vaccination. The rearrangement joins TRBV3-1 to TRBJ2-6; tentative D call: TRBD1 (6 bases). The clonotype comes from a man aged 50 or older who received an inactivated influenza vaccine. CDR3 sequence reads: CASSQGTAANVLTF. CDR3 sequence (DNA): TGTGCCAGCAGCCAAGGGACAGCGGCCAACGTCCTGACTTTC.